The present T cell receptor (beta chain) was sequenced within a study of Graves' ophthalmopathy and Graves' hyperthyroidism (dated by TCRdb to the late 2010s). General notes on the study: Stable hyperthyroidism was defined as no progression to ophthalmopathy within 18 months of follow-up. Once sampling was done, hyperthyroidism patients were given methimazole at a starting dose of 30 mg daily, while ophthalmopathy patients were given high-dose intravenous methylprednisolone. In over 5 hyperthyroidism patients, the T-cell repertoires found in thyroid tissue were compared with those found in blood. TCR beta repertoire signatures were used to distinguish Graves' ophthalmopathy from Graves' hyperthyroidism and to predict progression to ophthalmopathy. The independent validation cohort included about 19 hyperthyroidism patients plus 17 patients who later progressed from hyperthyroidism to ophthalmopathy. To explore V-J signatures that distinguish ophthalmopathy from hyperthyroidism, a discovery set of about a hundred patients was enrolled, made up of 40 to 45 with ophthalmopathy and under 65 with stable hyperthyroidism. In total, approximately 140 blood samples were TCR-sequenced: some 43 ophthalmopathy, approximately 80 hyperthyroidism and around 17 hyperthyroidism-to-ophthalmopathy patients.

For repertoire sequencing, TCR beta CDR3 regions were amplified from RNA transcripts. The first round was an RT-PCR using HTBI primers with the Qiagen OneStep RT-PCR kit, and this first round was followed by a second-round multiplex PCR, then size selection and purification. The libraries underwent paired-end sequencing with 100 bp reads on an Illumina HiSeq2000. Regarding the original processing steps: SOAPnuke was used to process the reads, throwing out any read that had adapters, had uncalled bases, had a mean Phred below 15, or lacked an exact constant-primer or identifier match. COPE v1.2.5 was used to merge the high-quality paired reads. Clonotypes were defined as unique nucleotide sequences and were aligned to IMGT TRB V, D and J references using MiTCR v1.1. Only V-J combinations with frequency above 0.0001 were analysed, covering more than 99% of repertoires. For each V-J combination, a TCR clonal expansion and chaos score was defined as the ratio of F50 clonal expansion to chaos observed in the TCRdist matrix. Welch's t-statistics and random forest were used to narrow the features down to around 13 V-J combinations, which were then fed into a naive Bayes classifier. Thyroid-blood repertoire similarity was quantified with the Morisita-Horn index. TCRdb reran the public reads through fastp at Q25 and MiXCR, keeping productive beta chains. Each CDR3 protein gets just one entry, which takes the most common genes and DNA from the rows behind it. These V and J calls rely on TCRdb rather than the paper's analysis. This sample is represented by 900,000 to 1,200,000 distinct CDR3 sequences; less than 45% of them were singletons. More than 9.5% of the sample is in the top ten clones.

As for this clonotype: Its binding antigen is unknown. The junction shows a germline mismatch at one end, possibly a read error.

From the cysteine up to the phenylalanine, the CDR3 has a length of 12 residues. Only CDR3 DNA remains: 36 bases, in frame from the first base. Looking up the germline V gene yields CDR1 MNHEY and CDR2 SVGAGI. Broad study findings and their caveats: In validation, the model predicted ophthalmopathy progression with about 70% sensitivity and roughly 72% specificity; 12 predicted patients were CT-confirmed with GO in a median of around 6 months. In cross-validation, the 13-signature model distinguished ophthalmopathy from stable hyperthyroidism with about 90% sensitivity and 81.08% specificity, while in the test set the corresponding values were about 80% and 75%. Sample size was not statistically predetermined, and group allocation was not concealed from the investigators. Most of the expanded thyroid clonotypes with a frequency above 0.001 were also detected in blood, and it was suggested that the thyroid immune response may be reflected by blood repertoires.

Hyperthyroidism patients were newly diagnosed, with disease duration under 2 months, and aged 18 to 65 years. Anyone with other autoimmune diseases, uncontrolled infections, pregnancy or lactation was excluded from the study. Diagnosis relied on clinical symptoms, serum thyroxine, TRAb, thyroid ultrasound and orbital computed tomography. Total RNA was extracted with Trizol reagent and quality-checked on an Agilent 2100 Bioanalyzer. Rearrangement joined TRBV6-5 to TRBJ1-2; a tentative D call is TRBD1 (6 bases match). This clonotype originated in an adult man with Graves' hyperthyroidism. Sequenced material: peripheral blood or thyroid tissue (not recorded which). CDR3 loop: CAGRVRGHGYTF. At the DNA level, the sequence is TGTGCCGGCAGAGTCAGGGGTCATGGCTACACCTTC.